Included here is one T cell receptor (beta chain) sequence, with context. Its antigen remains undetermined. Base qualities were left out, and no much larger clone turns up one base away. Counted from cysteine to phenylalanine, this CDR3 has 11 amino acids. Only the CDR3 region is kept as DNA, spanning 33 bases read in frame from base 1. The record originates from a study of beta chain features in type 1 diabetes (dated by TCRdb to the late 2010s). Describing the broader study: No differences in mean age, gender distribution, total cell number or subset yield were found between patients and healthy donors. Whereas all 30 or so donors provided naive and central memory subsets, regulatory and stem cell-like memory subsets were isolated from just 8 patients and about 8 healthy donors. A total of around 110,000,000 sorted cells were examined across all samples, and a strong correlation was observed between cell number per subset and RNA yield. In the study, recently diagnosed type 1 diabetes patients and matched healthy donors were compared on the TCRB repertoires of their sorted circulating CD4+ T cell subsets.

General conclusions and limits of the study: Because cDNA was sequenced instead of genomic DNA, activated cells with high expression could be over-represented, although the groups did not differ in activation or CD3 levels. Shorter templates might be favored by PCR, yet because patient and control samples were amplified and corrected together, any such skew would affect both groups equally. Type 1 diabetes patients showed a moderate but significant shortening of TCRB CDR3 length in all four CD4+ subsets. HLA sub-analyses involved small numbers of individuals, so any influence of HLA type on TCRB rearrangement remained unresolved. Patients with type 1 diabetes made fewer insertions and deleted more nucleotides at VDJ recombination sites, implying thymic rearrangement abnormalities. Naive, central memory and regulatory TCRB repertoires appeared to be more alike among patients than among healthy donors.

The High Capacity cDNA Reverse Transcription Kit was used to reverse transcribe all of the isolated RNA, meaning that expressed TCRB transcripts were what got sequenced. Deep immunoSEQ sequencing was applied to naive, central memory and regulatory T cell samples, giving an average of approximately 4 million total reads per sample. Sorted cells were lysed in RLT buffer and RNA was extracted with DNase-treated RNeasy Micro or Mini kits, depending on cell number. Each cell subset was processed separately to prevent cross-contamination, with patient and healthy donor samples processed together. TCRB sequences were amplified from cDNA with the immunoSEQ multiplex PCR, producing 87-bp fragments spanning the CDR3 region. Sequencing of the amplicons was performed on the Illumina HiSeq platform. On the study's bioinformatics: Synthetic template baselines were used to correct PCR bias computationally, reads within Hamming distance 2 were collapsed, and singletons that could not be merged were discarded. Reads were aligned against IMGT to assign V, D and J genes, CDR3 length and insertions or deletions at six rearrangement sites. Within each subset, clonotype counts were normalized to sorted cell number, after which true diversity and Gini coefficients were computed with the tcR R package. Repertoire sharing was quantified using the overlap coefficient calculated on TCRB nucleotide sequences. TCRdb retrieved this table from immuneACCESS and kept in-frame rearrangements only. Not all clones are present; in checked studies, unresolved V genes account for under half, and no reason is known for the remainder. The DNA gave D and trimming, while V, J and clone size come from that table. The table for this sample lists about 140,000 clones; 9% to 10% of them were counted only once. The biggest ten clones account for 0.65% of the sample.

Each donor gave one peripheral blood draw, roughly 0.12 L on average, collected into heparinised tubes. A BD FACSAria II was used to sort naive, central memory, regulatory and stem cell-like memory CD4+ T cells with a panel that included CD45RO, CCR7, CD25, CD127, CD95 and CD27. All sorted populations exceeded 95% purity. PBMCs were isolated immediately by Lymphoprep density gradient centrifugation and stained directly without culture. So that batch effects would be minimized, each experiment stained and sorted samples in pairs, pairing one healthy donor with one patient. Sample: central memory CD4+ T cells from blood. This clonotype was sampled from a woman aged 40 to 50 in good health. The sequence joins TRBV21-1 to TRBJ2-1; no check of the table's D call, TRBD1, against the DNA was made. TRBV21-1 represents a pseudogene. This receptor has the CDR3 CASTQGFEQFF. The sequenced DNA: TGTGCCAGCACACAGGGGTTTGAGCAGTTCTTC.